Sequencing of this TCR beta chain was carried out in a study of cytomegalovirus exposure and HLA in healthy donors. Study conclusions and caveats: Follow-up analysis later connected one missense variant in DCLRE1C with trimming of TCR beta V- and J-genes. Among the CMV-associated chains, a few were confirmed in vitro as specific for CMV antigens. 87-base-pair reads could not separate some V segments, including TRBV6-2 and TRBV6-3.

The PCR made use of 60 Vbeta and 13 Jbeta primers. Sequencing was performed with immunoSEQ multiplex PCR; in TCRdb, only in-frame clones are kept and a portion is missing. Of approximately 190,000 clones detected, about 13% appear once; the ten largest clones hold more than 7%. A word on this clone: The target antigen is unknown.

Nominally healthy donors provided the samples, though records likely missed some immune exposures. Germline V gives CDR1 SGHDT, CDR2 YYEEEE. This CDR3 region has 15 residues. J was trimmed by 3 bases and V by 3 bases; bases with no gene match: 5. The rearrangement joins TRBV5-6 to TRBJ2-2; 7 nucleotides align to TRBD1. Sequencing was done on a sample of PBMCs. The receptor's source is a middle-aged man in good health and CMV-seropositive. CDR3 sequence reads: CASSSNDRDTGELFF. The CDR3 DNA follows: TGTGCCAGCAGCTCAAATGACAGGGACACCGGGGAGCTGTTTTTT.